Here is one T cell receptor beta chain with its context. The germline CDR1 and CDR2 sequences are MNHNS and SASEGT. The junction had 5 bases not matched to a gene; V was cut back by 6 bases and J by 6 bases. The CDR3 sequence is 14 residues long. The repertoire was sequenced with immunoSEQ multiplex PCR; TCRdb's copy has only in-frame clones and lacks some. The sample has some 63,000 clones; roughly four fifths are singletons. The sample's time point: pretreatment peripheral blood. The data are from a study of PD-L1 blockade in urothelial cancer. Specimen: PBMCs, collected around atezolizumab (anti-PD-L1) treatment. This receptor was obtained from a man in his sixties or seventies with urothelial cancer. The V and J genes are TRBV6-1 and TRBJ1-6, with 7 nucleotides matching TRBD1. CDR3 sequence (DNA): TGTGCCAGCAGCCCCCAGGGGGGTAATTCACCCCTCCACTTT. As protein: CASSPQGGNSPLHF.